The clone carrying this TCR beta chain was seen more than once but under ten times. Its antigen is as yet unknown. The CDR3 loop spans 15 amino acids. Germline assignment: CDR1 LGHNA and CDR2 YSLEER. Trimming removed 1 base from V and 2 bases from J, with 9 bases in between. The sample originates from a study of identical twins. Study-wide points: Out-of-frame TCR alpha sharing in monozygotic twins exceeded recombination model predictions. Analyses of zero insertions could, in part, be confounded by invariant MAIT and iNKT cells. Twin pairs' shared out-of-frame alpha sequences were enriched in low generation probability.

Via MiXCR, TCRdb re-called the 5' RACE reads, giving one row per CDR3 protein. The top ten hold over 2.5% of the sample, which has 270,000 or so distinct CDR3 sequences, approximately 8.6% seen once. These records were also assigned to another study, of yellow fever vaccine responses in identical twins. That paper notes: Among the twins, the vaccine T cell response reportedly seemed partly convergent and partly personalized.

The receptor comes from a young woman in good health. The V and J genes are TRBV4-3 and TRBJ2-1; D unclear. Specimen: CD8+ T cells sorted from blood. CDR3 residues: CASSQVGETYNEQFF. The CDR3 bases are TGCGCCAGCAGCCAAGTCGGTGAAACCTACAATGAGCAGTTCTTC.